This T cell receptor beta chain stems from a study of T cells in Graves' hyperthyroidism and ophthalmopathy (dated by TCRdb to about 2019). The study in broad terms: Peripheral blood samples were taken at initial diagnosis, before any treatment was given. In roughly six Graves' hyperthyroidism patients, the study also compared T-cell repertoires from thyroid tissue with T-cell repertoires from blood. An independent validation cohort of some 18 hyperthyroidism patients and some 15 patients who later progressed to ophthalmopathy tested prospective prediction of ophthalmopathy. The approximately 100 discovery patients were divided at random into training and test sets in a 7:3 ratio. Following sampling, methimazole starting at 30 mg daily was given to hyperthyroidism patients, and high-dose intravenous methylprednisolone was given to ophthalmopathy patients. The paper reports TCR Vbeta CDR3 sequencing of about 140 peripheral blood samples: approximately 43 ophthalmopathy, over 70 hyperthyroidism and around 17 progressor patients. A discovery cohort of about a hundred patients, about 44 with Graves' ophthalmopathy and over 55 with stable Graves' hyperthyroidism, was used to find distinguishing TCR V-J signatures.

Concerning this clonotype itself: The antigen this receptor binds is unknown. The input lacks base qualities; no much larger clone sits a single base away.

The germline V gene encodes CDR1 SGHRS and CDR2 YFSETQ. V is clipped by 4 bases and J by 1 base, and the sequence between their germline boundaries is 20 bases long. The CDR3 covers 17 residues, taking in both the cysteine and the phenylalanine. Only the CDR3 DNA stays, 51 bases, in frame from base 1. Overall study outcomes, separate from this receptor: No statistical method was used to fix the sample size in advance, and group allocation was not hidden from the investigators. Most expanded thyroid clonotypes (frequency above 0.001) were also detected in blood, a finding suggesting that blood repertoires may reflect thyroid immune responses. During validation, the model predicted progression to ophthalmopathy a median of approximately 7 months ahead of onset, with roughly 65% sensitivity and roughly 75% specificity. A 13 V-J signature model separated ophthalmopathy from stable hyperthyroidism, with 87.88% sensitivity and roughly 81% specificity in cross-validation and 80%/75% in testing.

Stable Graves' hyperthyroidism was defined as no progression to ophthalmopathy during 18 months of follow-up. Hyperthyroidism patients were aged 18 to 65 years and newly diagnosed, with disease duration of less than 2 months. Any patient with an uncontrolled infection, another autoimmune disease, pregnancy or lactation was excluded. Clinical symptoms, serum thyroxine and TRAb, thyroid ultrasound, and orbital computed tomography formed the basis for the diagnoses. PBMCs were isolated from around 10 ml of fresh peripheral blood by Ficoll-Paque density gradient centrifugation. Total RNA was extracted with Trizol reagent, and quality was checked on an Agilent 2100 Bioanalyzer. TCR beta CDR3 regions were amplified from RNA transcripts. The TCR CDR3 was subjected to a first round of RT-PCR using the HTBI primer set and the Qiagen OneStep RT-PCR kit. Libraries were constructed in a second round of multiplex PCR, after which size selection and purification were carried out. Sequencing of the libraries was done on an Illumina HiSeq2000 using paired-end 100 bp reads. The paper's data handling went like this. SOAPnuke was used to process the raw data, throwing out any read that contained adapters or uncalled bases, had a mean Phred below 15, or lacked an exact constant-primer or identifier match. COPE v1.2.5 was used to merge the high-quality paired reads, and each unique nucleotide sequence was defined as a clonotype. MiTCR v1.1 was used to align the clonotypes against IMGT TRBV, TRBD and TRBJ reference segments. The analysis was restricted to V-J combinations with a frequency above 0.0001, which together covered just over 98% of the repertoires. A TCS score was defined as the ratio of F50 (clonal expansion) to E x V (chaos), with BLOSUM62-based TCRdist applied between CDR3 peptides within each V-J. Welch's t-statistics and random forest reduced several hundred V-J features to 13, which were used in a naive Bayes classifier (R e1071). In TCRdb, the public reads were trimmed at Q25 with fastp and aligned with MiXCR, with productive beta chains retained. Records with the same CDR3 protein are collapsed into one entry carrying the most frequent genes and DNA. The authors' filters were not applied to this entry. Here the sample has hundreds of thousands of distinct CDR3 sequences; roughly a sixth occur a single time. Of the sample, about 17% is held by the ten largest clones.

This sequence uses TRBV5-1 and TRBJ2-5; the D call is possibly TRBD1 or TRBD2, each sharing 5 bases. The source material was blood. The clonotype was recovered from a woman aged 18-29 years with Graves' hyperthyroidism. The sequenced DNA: TGCGCCAGCAGCCCCGGCCCAGGGAAGGAGGTCCAAGAGACCCAGTACTTC. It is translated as CASSPGPGKEVQETQYF.